One and the same sample provided the 9 T cell receptor beta chains below, sequenced in a study of cytomegalovirus exposure and HLA in healthy donors. The PCR employed 60 Vbeta primers together with 13 Jbeta primers. This table comes from immunoSEQ multiplex PCR, and its TCRdb copy is limited to in-frame clones, with some not included. Of under 70,000 clones listed, approximately 70% are singletons. The sequencing input was PBMCs. The origin of the receptors is an older woman in good health and CMV-seropositive.

This chain joins TRBV20-1 and TRBJ1-1, with D unresolved. From germline, CDR1 is DFQATT and CDR2 SNEGSKA (reference sequence). V lost 0 bases, J lost 6 bases, and 5 bases lay in between. The CDR3 runs 11 residues. In DNA form, the CDR3 reads TGCAGTGCTAGAGATCTCCCTGAAGCTTTCTTT. Its protein product is CSARDLPEAFF.

The sample holds a few counts of this clone. DNA for the CDR3: TGTGCCAGCAGTTTCATCACAGATACGCAGTATTTT. Translation gives CASSFITDTQYF. J is TRBJ2-3 and V is TRBV6-1; the D is unclear. The CDR3 runs to 12 residues. V lost 5 bases, J lost 2 bases, and 5 bases lay in between. Germline lookup yields CDR1 MNHNS and CDR2 SASEGT.

The chain uses TRBV4-1 and TRBJ2-3, with TRBD2 identical over 13 bases. The length of the CDR3 is 17 residues. The germline gives CDR1 MGHRA, CDR2 YSYEKL. V shed 6 bases, J shed 1 base, and the junction held 7 bases outside the gene matches. CDR3 DNA sequence: TGCGCCAGCAGAAGAGCCGGACTAGCGGGGGGCACAGATACGCAGTATTTT. It yields the protein CASRRAGLAGGTDTQYF.

The rearrangement uses TRBV11-2 and TRBJ2-5, with 14 bases matching TRBD2. Germline V gives CDR1 SGHAT, CDR2 FQNNGV. This CDR3 spans 18 amino acids. Germline trimming cut 1 base from V and 0 bases from J; bases unmatched to any gene: 4. The CDR3 is CASSLVRTSGGYQETQYF. The CDR3 nucleotides are TGTGCCAGCAGCTTAGTGAGGACTAGCGGGGGGTACCAAGAGACCCAGTACTTC.

J is TRBJ1-2 and V is TRBV6-5; TRBD1 agrees at 8 bases. CDR1 and CDR2 from the germline V gene are MNHEY and SVGAGI. CDR3 length: 15 amino acids. V dropped 6 bases and J dropped 5; count of bases not matched to a gene: 11. CDR3 bases: TGTGCCAGCAGCCCCGTTGAGCGGACAGGGTATGGCTACACCTTC. Translation gives CASSPVERTGYGYTF.

The chain recombines TRBV6-1 with TRBJ2-3; D is unclear. Germline values: CDR1 MNHNS, CDR2 SASEGT. The CDR3 is 12 residues long. V was trimmed by 1 base and J by 6 bases, leaving 5 bases between them. CDR3 bases: TGTGCCAGCAGTGAAGGGCGGGATACGCAGTATTTT. Its protein is CASSEGRDTQYF.

This rearrangement joins TRBV7-3 to TRBJ2-1, with D maybe TRBD2 (5 bases). The germline V gene has CDR1 SGHTA and CDR2 FQGTGA. The CDR3 extends over 15 amino acids. Trimming removed 1 base at V and 0 bases at J, with 7 bases between. This chain's CDR3 is CASSLIASSYNEQFF. CDR3 DNA: TGTGCCAGCAGCTTAATAGCGAGCTCCTACAATGAGCAGTTCTTC.

The chain couples TRBV5-1 to TRBJ2-5, with D perhaps TRBD2 (6 bases). The CDR3 totals 16 residues. V was shortened by 0 bases and J by 2 bases, with 14 bases between the two germline ends. Germline CDR1 and CDR2: SGHRS and YFSETQ. As DNA, the CDR3 is TGCGCCAGCAGCTTGGGGTACGGCGGGGAGCAAGAGACCCAGTACTTC. It specifies CASSLGYGGEQETQYF.

This chain uses TRBV19 with TRBJ1-4; D not resolved. The CDR3 has 14 amino acids. Trimming took off 8 bases at V and 4 bases at J, with 14 bases between the two ends. CDR1 and CDR2 (germline): LNHDA, SQIVND (reference sequence). In nucleotides, the CDR3 is TGTGCCAGTTCCACGACCGGGAATAATGAAAAACTGTTTTTT. The encoded protein is CASSTTGNNEKLFF.